The text below deals with one T cell receptor (beta chain). This sample was included in a study of CD8+ T cells in alopecia areata. cDNA prepared by RNA extraction and subsequent reverse transcription served as the template for sequencing. The repertoire was sequenced with immunoSEQ multiplex PCR; TCRdb's copy has only in-frame clones and lacks some. The data show 200,000 or so clones, about 62% seen once. Treatment denoted: oral pan-JAK inhibitor, 5-10 mg twice daily. CDR3 length: 15 residues. Looked up from germline, CDR1 is SGHTA and CDR2 is FQGTGA. V lost 5 bases, J lost 8 bases, and 6 bases stayed unmatched.

The TCR sequence derives from a human donor with alopecia areata. This chain uses TRBV7-3 with TRBJ2-1, with 13 bases that match TRBD2. Sequencing was performed on CD4+ T cells sorted from blood, taken at week 24, from a patient treated with tofacitinib. CDR3 sequence reads: CASSKGLAGIDEQFF. The CDR3 nucleotides are TGTGCCAGCAGCAAGGGACTAGCGGGGATCGATGAGCAGTTCTTC.